The T cell receptor beta chain under discussion was sequenced for a study of blood T cell repertoires in COVID-19. Original data processing: Amplification with reference gene primers provided the estimates of nucleated cell counts. Generated by immunoSEQ multiplex PCR, the TCRdb table keeps only in-frame clones and is missing some. That table furnishes V, J and clone size, whereas the DNA furnished D and trimming. The data hold about 110,000 clones, with 80% to 90% observed a single time. Germline V lookup: CDR1 MNHEY, CDR2 SMNVEV (reference sequence). Trimming at V came to 2 bases and at J to 4 bases, leaving 11 bases not matched to a gene. The CDR3 has 18 amino acids.

The receptor's source is a woman aged 80 or over with active or convalescent COVID-19. Source material: peripheral blood. The V gene is TRBV27, the J gene TRBJ1-2; TRBD1 agrees at 12 bases. The CDR3 protein is CASSLLGGTGGLGYGYTF. Here the CDR3 DNA reads TGTGCCAGCAGTTTACTGGGCGGGACAGGGGGCCTCGGCTATGGCTACACCTTC.